The 32 T cell receptor beta chains given below trace back to one sample, sequenced in a study of cytomegalovirus exposure and HLA in healthy donors. The PCR employed 60 Vbeta primers together with 13 Jbeta primers. Measured with immunoSEQ multiplex PCR; TCRdb has only the in-frame clones, and not every one. The sample has roughly 120,000 clones; 80% are singletons. The sequenced sample was PBMCs. The receptors come from a man aged 50 or older in good health and CMV-seronegative.

This clone was seen once. The V call is TRBV11-2, the J call TRBJ2-7, with a possible D match to TRBD2 (6 bases). Trimming took 3 bases from V and 2 from J, leaving 14 bases between them. The CDR3 is 15 residues long. The germline V gene has CDR1 SGHAT and CDR2 FQNNGV. This chain's CDR3 is CASSFTSRAAYEQYF. CDR3 in DNA: TGTGCCAGCAGCTTTACTAGCCGAGCCGCCTACGAGCAGTACTTC.

V and J are TRBV29-1 and TRBJ1-4; possible D gene TRBD1, 6 bases. The germline V gene has CDR1 SQVTM and CDR2 ANQGSEA. Trimming pared 4 bases from V and 8 bases from J, leaving 14 bases between. This CDR3 spans 13 amino acids. CDR3: CSVGTVQGEKLFF. In DNA, the CDR3 is TGCAGCGTTGGGACCGTGCAGGGGGAAAAACTGTTTTTT.

The chain has TRBV19 and TRBJ2-1; unclear D gene. From germline, CDR1 is LNHDA and CDR2 SQIVND (reference sequence). V was cut by 5 bases and J by 3 bases, with 8 bases left in between. This CDR3 comprises 13 residues. The DNA for the CDR3 is TGTGCCAGTAGTCGCCCCGGCTACAATGAGCAGTTCTTC. Encoded protein: CASSRPGYNEQFF. Full variable domain (missing parts from reference TRBV19 and TRBJ2-1): DGGITQSPKYLFRKEGQNVTLSCEQNLNHDAMYWYRQDPGQGLRLIYYSQIVNDFQKGDIAEGYSVSREKKESFPLTVTSAQKNPTAFYLCASSRPGYNEQFFGPGTRLTVL.

In this sample, this clone turned up once. The rearrangement joins TRBV30 to TRBJ2-7; TRBD1 agrees at 9 bases. V dropped 8 bases and J dropped 4; count of bases not matched to a gene: 6. The germline V gene encodes CDR1 GTSNPN and CDR2 SVGIG (reference sequence). The CDR3 length is 12 residues. The CDR3: CALRQGVYEQYF. DNA for the CDR3: TGTGCCCTCAGACAGGGGGTATACGAGCAGTACTTC. The full variable domain, its missing parts supplied by reference TRBV30 and TRBJ2-7, is SQTIHQWPATLVQPVGSPLSLECTVEGTSNPNLYWYRQAAGRGLQLLFYSVGIGQISSEVPQNLSASRPQDRQFILSSKKLLLSDSGFYLCALRQGVYEQYFGPGTRLTVT.

The rearrangement links TRBV5-1 to TRBJ2-5, with 12 positions matching TRBD1. J gave up 7 bases and V 0 bases, and 7 bases lay outside the gene matches. The CDR3 extends over 16 amino acids. From germline, CDR1 is SGHRS and CDR2 YFSETQ. The CDR3 here is CASSLVGQGAGGTQYF. The CDR3 coding sequence is TGCGCCAGCAGCTTGGTGGGACAGGGGGCTGGGGGGACCCAGTACTTC. Filled out from reference TRBV5-1 and TRBJ2-5, the complete variable domain reads KAGVTQTPRYLIKTRGQQVTLSCSPISGHRSVSWYQQTPGQGLQFLFEYFSETQRNKGNFPGRFSGRQFSNSRSEMNVSTLELGDSALYLCASSLVGQGAGGTQYFGPGTRLLVL.

The J gene is TRBJ2-2, the V gene TRBV2; D is undetermined. The CDR3 sequence is 16 residues long. CDR1 SNHLY and CDR2 FYNNEI come from the germline V gene. Trimming took off 1 base at V and 1 base at J, with 10 bases between the two ends. The CDR3 region has the DNA TGTGCCAGCAGTGAAGTCCAGCTAGGGAACACCGGGGAGCTGTTTTTT. It specifies CASSEVQLGNTGELFF.

The CDR3 here is CASSATGTAYNEQFF. CDR3 in DNA: TGTGCCAGCAGCGCGACCGGGACAGCCTACAATGAGCAGTTCTTC. V gene TRBV9 combines with J gene TRBJ2-1, with TRBD1 matching over 7 bases. Per the germline V gene, CDR1 is SGDLS and CDR2 is YYNGEE. Germline trimming cut 3 bases from V and 2 bases from J; bases unmatched to any gene: 5. The CDR3 is 15 amino acids.

V is TRBV7-6 and J is TRBJ1-3; TRBD1 matches 10 bases. V lost 4 bases and J lost 2; bases outside the gene matches: 5. CDR3 length: 16 residues. The germline V gene encodes CDR1 SGHVS and CDR2 FNYEAQ. The CDR3 loop reads CASSSGQGIAGNTIYF. The CDR3 DNA reads TGTGCCAGCAGCTCGGGACAGGGGATAGCTGGAAACACCATATATTTT.

The rearrangement joins TRBV6-5 to TRBJ2-7; 7 bases are a match to TRBD2. The CDR3 totals 14 residues. The junction had 7 bases not matched to a gene; V was cut back by 6 bases and J by 2 bases. Germline-derived CDR1 and CDR2 are MNHEY and SVGAGI. The CDR3 is CASSPGEGTYEQYF. CDR3 coding DNA: TGTGCCAGCAGCCCCGGGGAGGGGACCTACGAGCAGTACTTC.

The J gene is TRBJ2-1, the V gene TRBV6-5; 7 bases align to TRBD2. CDR3 length equals 15 residues. V trimming: 5 bases; J trimming: 5 bases; junction bases outside the gene matches: 9. Germline V gives CDR1 MNHEY, CDR2 SVGAGI. In nucleotides, the CDR3 is TGTGCCAGCAGTCCAACCGGGGGGTCGGACAATGAGCAGTTCTTC. The encoded protein is CASSPTGGSDNEQFF.

The CDR3 DNA is TGTGCCAGCAGTTTCGGTAGGGGCTTAGGGAACACCATATATTTT. Translated: CASSFGRGLGNTIYF. The chain recombines TRBV27 with TRBJ1-3; D is perhaps TRBD1 (5 bases). CDR3 size: 15 residues. Between the trimmed V and J ends, which lost 3 bases and 7 bases, there was a span of 16 bases. CDR1 is MNHEY, CDR2 SMNVEV, per germline (reference sequence).

The rearrangement uses TRBV7-8 and TRBJ2-7; 7 positions agree with TRBD1. This CDR3 is built from 16 residues. Per the germline V gene, CDR1 is SGHVS and CDR2 is FQNEAQ. V lost 7 bases, J lost 3 bases, and 15 bases stayed unmatched. In DNA, the CDR3 is TGTGCCAGCATCCGCGAGGGGACACAGGGGCGCTACGAGCAGTACTTC. Its translation is CASIREGTQGRYEQYF.

This chain joins TRBV7-9 and TRBJ1-1; TRBD1 is a possible D gene (5 bases). Trimming cost V 5 bases and J 5 bases, with 15 bases left between them. CDR3 size: 14 residues. The germline gives CDR1 SEHNR, CDR2 FQNEAQ (reference sequence). The CDR3, as DNA: TGTGCCAGCAGCGCTCAGGGTCGGTATACTGAAGCTTTCTTT. Protein product: CASSAQGRYTEAFF.

The gene calls are TRBV5-5 and TRBJ2-7, with TRBD1 identical over 7 bases. Germline CDR1 is SGHKS and CDR2 is YYEKEE (reference sequence). The CDR3 is 14 amino acids. The ends lost 2 bases at V and 5 bases at J; junction bases unmatched: 7. CDR3 DNA: TGTGCCAGCAGCTTTAGAGGGGGCCGGAACGAGCAGTACTTC. Translation gives CASSFRGGRNEQYF.

This clone has more than one count but fewer than ten. This chain links TRBV7-8 with TRBJ1-4, with D unclear. The V gene lost 2 bases and the J gene lost 0 bases, with 7 bases spanning the gap. CDR1 is SGHVS, CDR2 FQNEAQ, per germline. The CDR3 extends over 15 amino acids. The CDR3 DNA is TGTGCCAGCAGCTTACTCAGTGCAACTAATGAAAAACTGTTTTTT. Translated, it gives CASSLLSATNEKLFF.

This chain connects TRBV6-4 to TRBJ2-2, with 8 bases that match TRBD1. The V segment lost 1 base and the J segment 5 bases; nucleotides outside the gene matches: 6. CDR1 is MRHNA and CDR2 is SNTAGT in the germline V gene. This CDR3 comprises 16 residues. DNA of the CDR3: TGTGCCAGCAGTGACTTCAGGCAGGGGGCAACCGGGGAGCTGTTTTTT. It translates to CASSDFRQGATGELFF.

J is TRBJ2-1 and V is TRBV5-4, with 7 positions matching TRBD2. Germline CDR1 and CDR2: SGHNT and YYREEE (reference sequence). V gave up 3 bases and J gave up 5 bases; unmatched junction bases: 2. This CDR3 comprises 13 residues. CDR3 region: CASSWRGNNEQFF. The CDR3 nucleotides are TGTGCCAGCAGCTGGCGGGGGAACAATGAGCAGTTCTTC.

This clone has only one observation. J is TRBJ1-2 and V is TRBV25-1, with D hard to call. This CDR3 comprises 14 residues. Trimming took 0 bases from V and 3 from J, leaving 8 bases between them. The germline gives CDR1 MGHDK, CDR2 SYGVNS. The CDR3: CASSEYGKDYGYTF. The CDR3 DNA reads TGTGCCAGCAGTGAATACGGGAAGGACTATGGCTACACCTTC.

The chain links TRBV30 to TRBJ2-7; no clear D gene. V was cut by 4 bases and J by 6 bases, with 19 bases left in between. The CDR3 runs 14 residues. Germline CDR1 and CDR2: GTSNPN and SVGIG (reference sequence). The CDR3 sequence is CAWTRQSPMGEQYF. The DNA of the CDR3 is TGTGCCTGGACCAGGCAGTCTCCGATGGGCGAGCAGTACTTC. The full variable domain, its missing parts supplied by reference TRBV30 and TRBJ2-7, is SQTIHQWPATLVQPVGSPLSLECTVEGTSNPNLYWYRQAAGRGLQLLFYSVGIGQISSEVPQNLSASRPQDRQFILSSKKLLLSDSGFYLCAWTRQSPMGEQYFGPGTRLTVT.

The chain recombines TRBV9 with TRBJ2-3, with a tentative D call TRBD1 (5 bases). Germline V lookup: CDR1 SGDLS, CDR2 YYNGEE. This CDR3 comprises 15 residues. V lost 3 bases, J lost 5 bases, and 16 bases lay in between. CDR3 in DNA: TGTGCCAGCAGCGCAGCTAAGCCCCAGGGAGATACGCAGTATTTT. This gives the protein CASSAAKPQGDTQYF. Supplemented by reference TRBV9 and TRBJ2-3, the full variable domain reads DSGVTQTPKHLITATGQRVTLRCSPRSGDLSVYWYQQSLDQGLQFLIQYYNGEERAKGNILERFSAQQFPDLHSELNLSSLELGDSALYFCASSAAKPQGDTQYFGPGTRLTVL.

The chain has TRBV7-9 and TRBJ1-1; no clear D gene. Looked up from germline, CDR1 is SEHNR and CDR2 is FQNEAQ (reference sequence). The CDR3 totals 12 residues. The V and J ends lost 8 bases and 4 bases respectively, with 11 bases between them. CDR3 sequence: CASSIRGTEAFF. In nucleotides, the CDR3 is TGTGCCAGCTCCATACGGGGCACTGAAGCTTTCTTT.

DNA for the CDR3: TGTGCCAGTAGTATGGCTAGCCTGAGGGACGAGCAGTACTTC. Its translation is CASSMASLRDEQYF. The V and J genes are TRBV19 and TRBJ2-7; possibly TRBD2 for D (5 bases). CDR1 is LNHDA, CDR2 SQIVND, per germline (reference sequence). The V and J ends lost 3 bases and 5 bases respectively, with 14 bases between them. The CDR3 contains 14 residues.

The chain employs TRBV6-5 and TRBJ2-2; 8 nucleotides line up with TRBD1. V lost 2 bases to trimming and J lost 4 bases; unmatched junction nucleotides: 3. The germline CDR1 and CDR2 sequences are MNHEY and SVGAGI. The CDR3 has 15 residues. Written as DNA, the CDR3 is TGTGCCAGCAGTTACCAGGGGGCGAGCACCGGGGAGCTGTTTTTT. This encodes CASSYQGASTGELFF.

The gene calls are TRBV11-2 and TRBJ1-4, with a possible D match to TRBD1 (5 bases). This CDR3 region has 15 residues. From germline, CDR1 is SGHAT and CDR2 FQNNGV. V lost 5 bases and J lost 5, with 15 bases in between. The CDR3 bases are TGTGCCAGCAGCGTCGGGGGGGTTAGAAATGAAAAACTGTTTTTT. Translated: CASSVGGVRNEKLFF. Using reference TRBV11-2 and TRBJ1-4 for the parts outside the CDR3, the full variable domain is EAGVAQSPRYKIIEKRQSVAFWCNPISGHATLYWYQQILGQGPKLLIQFQNNGVVDDSQLPKDRFSAERLKGVDSTLKIQPAKLEDSAVYLCASSVGGVRNEKLFFGSGTQLSVL.

The genes are TRBV4-3 and TRBJ2-7, with 8 bases that match TRBD1. The CDR3 is 13 amino acids. Looked up from germline, CDR1 is LGHNA and CDR2 is YSLEER. The V gene end was trimmed by 1 base and the J gene end by 6 bases; junction bases not matched to a gene: 2. The CDR3 bases are TGCGCCAGCAGCCAAGGGACAGGGCGCGAGCAGTACTTC. Its protein is CASSQGTGREQYF.

The chain uses TRBV2 and TRBJ2-4, with D tentatively TRBD2 (6 bases). The CDR3 is made up of 13 amino acids. V was cut by 3 bases and J by 8 bases, with 11 bases left in between. Germline V CDR1 and CDR2: SNHLY, FYNNEI. The CDR3 sequence: CASSDAGLDIQYF. The CDR3 nucleotides read TGTGCCAGCAGTGATGCGGGATTAGACATTCAGTACTTC.

The chain uses TRBV18 and TRBJ1-6; D gene ambiguous. This CDR3 spans 16 amino acids. V was trimmed by 3 bases and J by 7 bases, leaving 16 bases between them. CDR1 and CDR2 from the germline V gene are KGHSH and LQKENI. CDR3 residues: CASSPGVSALNSPLHF. CDR3 nucleotides: TGTGCCAGCTCACCCGGGGTGTCGGCGCTAAATTCACCCCTCCACTTT.

The chain links TRBV11-2 to TRBJ2-2, with D maybe TRBD1 (6 bases). Deletions cut 5 bases from V and 2 bases from J, with 12 bases between. The CDR3 is made up of 15 amino acids. The germline V gene encodes CDR1 SGHAT and CDR2 FQNNGV. The CDR3 DNA reads TGTGCCAGCAGCCCGCGGACAGCTAACACCGGGGAGCTGTTTTTT. Its translation is CASSPRTANTGELFF.

The gene calls are TRBV9 and TRBJ2-3; 7 positions agree with TRBD2. The junction had 5 bases not matched to a gene; V was cut back by 0 bases and J by 4 bases. CDR1 SGDLS and CDR2 YYNGEE come from the germline V gene. The CDR3 sequence is 15 residues long. In nucleotides, the CDR3 is TGTGCCAGCAGCGTAGAAGCGGGGAGGTCAGATACGCAGTATTTT. It encodes CASSVEAGRSDTQYF.

This clone showed up just once. The rearrangement links TRBV9 to TRBJ2-3; D is possibly TRBD2 (5 bases). Germline loops: CDR1 SGDLS, CDR2 YYNGEE. V lost 2 bases to trimming and J lost 5 bases, with 15 bases between them. The CDR3 is 15 amino acids. The CDR3 region has the DNA TGTGCCAGCAGCGTTTCACTCGGACTCGGAGATACGCAGTATTTT. Translation gives CASSVSLGLGDTQYF. Drawing the rest from reference TRBV9 and TRBJ2-3, the complete variable domain is DSGVTQTPKHLITATGQRVTLRCSPRSGDLSVYWYQQSLDQGLQFLIQYYNGEERAKGNILERFSAQQFPDLHSELNLSSLELGDSALYFCASSVSLGLGDTQYFGPGTRLTVL.

The chain links TRBV28 to TRBJ2-7; D perhaps matches TRBD2 (5 bases). The V gene lost 7 bases and the J gene lost 4 bases, with 20 bases spanning the gap. The CDR3 has 15 residues. CDR1 MDHEN and CDR2 SYDVKM come from the germline V gene. The CDR3 DNA follows: TGTGCCAGCACCCACGGGGTTGGGTCGAGTTACGAGCAGTACTTC. Its translation: CASTHGVGSSYEQYF. The full variable domain, with the rest looked up from reference TRBV28 and TRBJ2-7, is DVKVTQSSRYLVKRTGEKVFLECVQDMDHENMFWYRQDPGLGLRLIYFSYDVKMKEKGDIPEGYSVSREKKERFSLILESASTNQTSMYLCASTHGVGSSYEQYFGPGTRLTVT.

This rearrangement joins TRBV4-1 to TRBJ2-7; no firm D call. V gave up 1 base and J gave up 2 bases, with 9 bases separating them. CDR1 and CDR2 (germline): MGHRA, YSYEKL. The CDR3 is made up of 14 amino acids. The CDR3, as DNA: TGCGCCAGCAGCCAAGGGCAGTCAACCTACGAGCAGTACTTC. Its translation: CASSQGQSTYEQYF.